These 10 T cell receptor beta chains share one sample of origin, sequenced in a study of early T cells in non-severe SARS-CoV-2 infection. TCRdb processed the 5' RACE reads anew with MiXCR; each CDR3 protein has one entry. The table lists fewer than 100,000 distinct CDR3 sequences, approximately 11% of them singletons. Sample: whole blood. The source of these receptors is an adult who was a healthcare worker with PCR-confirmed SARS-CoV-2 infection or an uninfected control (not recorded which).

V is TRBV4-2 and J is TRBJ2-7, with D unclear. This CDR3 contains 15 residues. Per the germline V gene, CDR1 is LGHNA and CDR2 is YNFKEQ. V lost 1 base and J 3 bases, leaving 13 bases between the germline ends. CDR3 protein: CASSQGRLRSYEQYF. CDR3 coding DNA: TGTGCCAGCAGCCAAGGTAGACTGAGGAGCTACGAGCAGTACTTC.

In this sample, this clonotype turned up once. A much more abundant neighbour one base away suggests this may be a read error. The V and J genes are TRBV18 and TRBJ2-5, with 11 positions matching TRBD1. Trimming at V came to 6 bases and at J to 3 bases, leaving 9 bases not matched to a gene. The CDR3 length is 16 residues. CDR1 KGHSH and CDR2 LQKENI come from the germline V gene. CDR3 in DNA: TGTGCCAGCTCTCAAACCAGGACAGGGGGCAAAGAGACCCAGTACTTC. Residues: CASSQTRTGGKETQYF.

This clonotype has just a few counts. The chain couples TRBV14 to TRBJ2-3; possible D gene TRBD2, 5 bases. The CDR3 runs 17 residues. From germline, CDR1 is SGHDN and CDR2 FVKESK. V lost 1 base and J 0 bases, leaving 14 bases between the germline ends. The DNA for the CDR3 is TGTGCCAGCAGCCAAGTATGGAACGGGGTCAGCACAGATACGCAGTATTTT. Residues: CASSQVWNGVSTDTQYF.

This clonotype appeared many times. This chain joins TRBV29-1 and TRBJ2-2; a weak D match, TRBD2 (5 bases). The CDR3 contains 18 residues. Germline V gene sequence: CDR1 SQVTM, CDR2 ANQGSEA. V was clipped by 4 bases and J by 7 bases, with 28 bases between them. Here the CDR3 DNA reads TGCAGCGTTGGTCCAGGAGGAGGATTTTCGGGTGGCAGCGGGGAGCTGTTTTTT. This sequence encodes CSVGPGGGFSGGSGELFF.

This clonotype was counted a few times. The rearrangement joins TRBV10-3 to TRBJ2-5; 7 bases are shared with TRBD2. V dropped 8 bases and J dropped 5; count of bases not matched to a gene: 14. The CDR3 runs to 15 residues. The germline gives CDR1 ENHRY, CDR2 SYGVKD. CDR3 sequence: CAIGRGSPTQETQYF. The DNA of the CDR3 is TGTGCCATCGGGAGGGGCAGCCCTACTCAGGAGACCCAGTACTTC.

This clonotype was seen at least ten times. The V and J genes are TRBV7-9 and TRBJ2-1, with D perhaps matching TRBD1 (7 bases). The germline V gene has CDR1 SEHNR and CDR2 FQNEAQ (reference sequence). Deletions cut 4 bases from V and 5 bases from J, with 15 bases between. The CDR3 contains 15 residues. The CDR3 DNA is TGTGCCAGCAGCTGGAGGGGGACAGCTGACAATGAGCAGTTCTTC. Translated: CASSWRGTADNEQFF. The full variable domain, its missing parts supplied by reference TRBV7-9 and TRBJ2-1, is DTGVSQNPRHKITKRGQNVTFRCDPISEHNRLYWYRQTLGQGPEFLTYFQNEAQLEKSRLLSDRFSAERPKGSFSTLEIQRTEQGDSAMYLCASSWRGTADNEQFFGPGTRLTVL.

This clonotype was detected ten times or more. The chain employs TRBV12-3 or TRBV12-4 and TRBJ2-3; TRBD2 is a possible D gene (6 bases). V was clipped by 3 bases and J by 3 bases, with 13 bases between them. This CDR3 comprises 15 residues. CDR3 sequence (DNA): TGTGCCAGCAGTTTTTCTCCGGGGAGGACAGATACGCAGTATTTT. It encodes CASSFSPGRTDTQYF.

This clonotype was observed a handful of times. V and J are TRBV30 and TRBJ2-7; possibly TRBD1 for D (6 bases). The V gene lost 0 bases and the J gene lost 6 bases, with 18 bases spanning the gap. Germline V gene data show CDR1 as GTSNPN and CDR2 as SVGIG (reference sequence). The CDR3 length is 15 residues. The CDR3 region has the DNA TGTGCCTGGAGTGTCTTGGGGAACAGGGCTTCCGAGCAGTACTTC. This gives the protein CAWSVLGNRASEQYF. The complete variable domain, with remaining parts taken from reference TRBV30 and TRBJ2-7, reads SQTIHQWPATLVQPVGSPLSLECTVEGTSNPNLYWYRQAAGRGLQLLFYSVGIGQISSEVPQNLSASRPQDRQFILSSKKLLLSDSGFYLCAWSVLGNRASEQYFGPGTRLTVT.

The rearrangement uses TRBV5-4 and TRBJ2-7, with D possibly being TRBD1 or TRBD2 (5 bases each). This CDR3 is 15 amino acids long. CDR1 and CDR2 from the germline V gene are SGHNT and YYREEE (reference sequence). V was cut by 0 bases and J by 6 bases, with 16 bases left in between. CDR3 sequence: CASSLEPITGLEQYF. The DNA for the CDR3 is TGTGCCAGCAGCTTGGAACCGATCACGGGGCTCGAGCAGTACTTC.

DNA of the CDR3: TGTGCCAGCAGCTCTCGTCCCGGGACTAGCGGGGGGCCCTATTCCGGGGAGCTGTTTTTT. Protein sequence: CASSSRPGTSGGPYSGELFF. The chain joins TRBV14 to TRBJ2-2, with 15 bases that match TRBD2. The CDR3 covers 20 residues. Germline values: CDR1 SGHDN, CDR2 FVKESK. The junction had 16 bases not matched to a gene; V was cut back by 5 bases and J by 6 bases.